The 25 T cell receptor beta chains listed next were all sequenced from one sample in a study of OX40 agonist ivuxolimab in advanced cancers. Some clones are missing from TCRdb's copy, which holds only in-frame ones; the method was immunoSEQ multiplex PCR. The table lists approximately 90,000 clones, roughly 86% of them singletons. The sample in question was CD4+ or CD8+ T cells sorted from blood, obtained in a trial of the OX40 agonist ivuxolimab. These receptors all stem from an adult with an advanced solid tumor such as melanoma, head and neck, liver or kidney cancer.

To note about this clone: The junction departs from germline at one end; a sequencing error may be responsible. The rearrangement joins TRBV6-5 to TRBJ1-2; D not resolved. The CDR3 totals 13 residues. Germline V gene lookup returns CDR1 MNHEY and CDR2 SVGAGI. CDR3 nucleotides: TGTGCCAGCAGTTACTCAGTGGGGTATGACTACACCTTC. Encoded protein: CASSYSVGYDYTF.

The genes are TRBV2 and TRBJ2-2, with D unclear. The length of the CDR3 is 13 residues. The V gene's germline CDR1 is SNHLY and CDR2 FYNNEI. V lost 4 bases to trimming and J lost 2 bases, with 5 bases between them. CDR3 in amino acids: CASSVLNTGELFF. CDR3 in DNA: TGTGCCAGCAGTGTCCTTAACACCGGGGAGCTGTTTTTT. Full variable domain (outside the CDR3, taken from reference TRBV2 and TRBJ2-2): EPEVTQTPSHQVTQMGQEVILRCVPISNHLYFYWYRQILGQKVEFLVSFYNNEISEKSEIFDDQFSVERPDGSNFTLKIRSTKLEDSAMYFCASSVLNTGELFFGEGSRLTVL.

The chain couples TRBV15 to TRBJ2-5; TRBD2 matches 7 bases. CDR1 is LNHNV, CDR2 YYDKDF, per germline (reference sequence). The CDR3 spans 13 residues. After removal of 5 bases from V and 4 bases from J, the junction contained 4 bases not matched to a gene. CDR3 in amino acids: CATSRTSRETQYF. The CDR3 coding sequence is TGTGCCACCAGCCGGACTAGTAGAGAGACCCAGTACTTC.

This chain links TRBV30 with TRBJ2-1, with TRBD2 matching 10 bases. The CDR3 sequence is 13 residues long. Trimming cost V 4 bases and J 5 bases; bases outside gene matches: 2. CDR1 GTSNPN and CDR2 SVGIG come from the germline V gene (reference sequence). The CDR3 region is CAWKLAGHNEQFF. Written as DNA, the CDR3 is TGTGCCTGGAAACTAGCGGGGCACAATGAGCAGTTCTTC.

The chain uses TRBV5-1 and TRBJ2-1, with 13 bases identical to TRBD2. Germline CDR1 and CDR2: SGHRS and YFSETQ. The CDR3 extends over 15 amino acids. V shed 4 bases, J shed 9 bases, and the junction held 7 bases outside the gene matches. CDR3 DNA: TGCGCCAGCAGCCTGGGGACTAGCGGGACAAGTGAGCAGTTCTTC. Protein sequence: CASSLGTSGTSEQFF.

The chain carries TRBV5-5 and TRBJ2-1; D gene uncertain. CDR1 SGHKS and CDR2 YYEKEE come from the germline V gene (reference sequence). The CDR3 consists of 11 residues. V was cut by 2 bases and J by 5 bases, with 2 bases left in between. The CDR3 is CASSLNNEQFF. The CDR3 DNA follows: TGTGCCAGCAGCTTAAACAATGAGCAGTTCTTC.

This rearrangement joins TRBV5-1 to TRBJ2-5; D may be TRBD2 (5 bases). V lost 5 bases, J lost 2 bases, and 13 bases lay in between. Germline loops: CDR1 SGHRS, CDR2 YFSETQ. This CDR3 is 14 amino acids long. CDR3 protein: CASSVSGPQETQYF. The CDR3 nucleotides read TGCGCCAGCAGTGTGAGCGGACCACAAGAGACCCAGTACTTC. The full variable domain, with the rest looked up from reference TRBV5-1 and TRBJ2-5, is KAGVTQTPRYLIKTRGQQVTLSCSPISGHRSVSWYQQTPGQGLQFLFEYFSETQRNKGNFPGRFSGRQFSNSRSEMNVSTLELGDSALYLCASSVSGPQETQYFGPGTRLLVL.

V gene TRBV5-4 combines with J gene TRBJ1-4; TRBD1 agrees at 10 bases. The CDR3 has 14 residues. Germline assignment: CDR1 SGHNT and CDR2 YYREEE (reference sequence). With V trimmed by 3 bases and J by 6 bases, 2 bases remained unmatched. CDR3 nucleotide sequence: TGTGCCAGCAGCTCCGGGACAGGGGATGAAAAACTGTTTTTT. Its protein is CASSSGTGDEKLFF.

This clone was recorded only once. This chain uses TRBV19 with TRBJ1-4, with D possibly matching TRBD1 (5 bases). Germline lookup yields CDR1 LNHDA and CDR2 SQIVND (reference sequence). V lost 7 bases, J lost 2 bases, and 11 bases lay in between. This CDR3 comprises 14 residues. The CDR3 loop reads CASNQGSTNEKLFF. DNA of the CDR3: TGTGCCAGTAACCAGGGTTCTACTAATGAAAAACTGTTTTTT.

This rearrangement joins TRBV15 to TRBJ2-3; no clear D gene. This CDR3 region has 17 residues. The V gene's germline CDR1 is LNHNV and CDR2 YYDKDF (reference sequence). The V end lost 0 bases, the J end lost 0 bases, and 13 bases lay between the germline ends. CDR3 protein: CATSRDLIRLSTDTQYF. The CDR3 DNA reads as TGTGCCACCAGCAGAGATTTAATCCGCCTTAGCACAGATACGCAGTATTTT.

The V and J genes are TRBV25-1 and TRBJ2-5, with D possibly being TRBD2 (6 bases). V was shortened by 2 bases and J by 2 bases, with 12 bases between the two germline ends. Germline CDR1 and CDR2: MGHDK and SYGVNS. The CDR3 has 15 residues. This CDR3 reads CASSEVLGGQETQYF. CDR3 coding DNA: TGTGCCAGCAGTGAAGTTTTGGGGGGACAAGAGACCCAGTACTTC.

The rearrangement links TRBV9 to TRBJ2-7, with D unclear. V was cut by 4 bases and J by 5 bases, with 13 bases left in between. The CDR3 spans 13 residues. Looked up from germline, CDR1 is SGDLS and CDR2 is YYNGEE. CDR3 nucleotides: TGTGCCAGCAGCCCTCACCGAAAGCACGAGCAGTACGTC. Translated, it gives CASSPHRKHEQYV.

This chain connects TRBV6-1 to TRBJ1-5; D unclear. CDR3 size: 11 residues. Germline V gene sequence: CDR1 MNHNS, CDR2 SASEGT. Trimming took 9 bases from V and 3 from J, leaving 6 bases between them. The CDR3 DNA reads as TGTGCCAGGGGTATCAATCAGCCCCAGCATTTT. The encoded protein is CARGINQPQHF.

This sequence joins TRBV6-5 and TRBJ1-1; D uncertain. The CDR3 extends over 13 amino acids. V lost 5 bases and J 1 base, leaving 8 bases between the germline ends. Germline assignment: CDR1 MNHEY and CDR2 SVGAGI. The CDR3 loop is CASSDGTNTEAFF. The CDR3 DNA reads as TGTGCCAGCAGTGACGGCACGAACACTGAAGCTTTCTTT.

This chain connects TRBV7-8 to TRBJ1-1; no clear D gene. The CDR3 covers 13 residues. V lost 5 bases, J lost 1 base, and 8 bases lay in between. Germline values: CDR1 SGHVS, CDR2 FQNEAQ. The CDR3 bases are TGTGCCAGCAGCCGTAACAGGAACACTGAAGCTTTCTTT. This encodes CASSRNRNTEAFF.

This chain links TRBV7-9 with TRBJ1-2, with D tentatively TRBD1 (5 bases). Germline V CDR1 and CDR2: SEHNR, FQNEAQ (reference sequence). Trimming cost V 2 bases and J 6 bases, with 7 bases left between them. The CDR3 sequence is 12 residues long. CDR3 loop: CASSLQGHGYTF. The CDR3 bases are TGTGCCAGCAGCTTACAGGGTCATGGCTACACCTTC.

The chain has TRBV5-4 and TRBJ2-1; 9 nucleotides line up with TRBD2. In germline, CDR1 is SGHNT, CDR2 YYREEE (reference sequence). The CDR3 spans 16 residues. V was clipped by 1 base and J by 4 bases; unmatched bases: 6. The DNA of the CDR3 is TGTGCCAGCAGCTTGATCTCCCTAGCGGGGTACAATGAGCAGTTCTTC. Translation gives CASSLISLAGYNEQFF.

The chain carries TRBV6-5 and TRBJ2-1, with 7 bases fitting TRBD2. Germline V gives CDR1 MNHEY, CDR2 SVGAGI. J gave up 4 bases and V 7 bases, and 10 bases lay outside the gene matches. The CDR3 contains 15 residues. The CDR3 loop reads CASTDRASGYNEQFF. CDR3 in DNA: TGTGCCAGCACCGATCGGGCTAGCGGTTACAATGAGCAGTTCTTC.

The chain couples TRBV29-1 to TRBJ2-5, with D unclear. This CDR3 is 14 amino acids long. Germline V gene lookup returns CDR1 SQVTM and CDR2 ANQGSEA. V dropped 0 bases and J dropped 2 bases, with 10 bases sitting between them. CDR3 DNA: TGCAGCGTTGAAGATTTGACAATACAAGAGACCCAGTACTTC. Protein: CSVEDLTIQETQYF. The complete variable domain, with remaining parts taken from reference TRBV29-1 and TRBJ2-5, reads SAVISQKPSRDICQRGTSLTIQCQVDSQVTMMFWYRQQPGQSLTLIATANQGSEATYESGFVIDKFPISRPNLTFSTLTVSNMSPEDSSIYLCSVEDLTIQETQYFGPGTRLLVL.

The chain is built from TRBV7-2 and TRBJ1-5, with 7 positions matching TRBD1. The V segment lost 1 base and the J segment 6 bases; nucleotides outside the gene matches: 3. Looked up from germline, CDR1 is SGHTA and CDR2 is FQGNSA. The CDR3 totals 14 residues. As DNA, the CDR3 is TGTGCCAGCAGCTTAGAAAGGGGGCCTCAGCCCCAGCATTTT. It codes for CASSLERGPQPQHF.

This clone was recorded a few times. The chain links TRBV7-7 to TRBJ2-7, with a weak D call TRBD2 (7 bases). Trimming left V 1 base short and J 6 bases short, with 10 bases between. In germline, CDR1 is SSHAT, CDR2 FNYEAQ (reference sequence). The CDR3 sequence is 13 residues long. The CDR3: CASSLGEGGEQYF. As DNA, the CDR3 is TGTGCCAGCAGCTTAGGGGAGGGGGGCGAGCAGTACTTC.

V is TRBV7-2 and J is TRBJ1-6; 7 nucleotides agree with TRBD1. This CDR3 spans 17 amino acids. Trimming at V came to 0 bases and at J to 4 bases, leaving 6 bases not matched to a gene. Germline lookup yields CDR1 SGHTA and CDR2 FQGNSA. The CDR3 bases are TGTGCCAGCAGCTTAGCTACAGGGGCTCAATATAATTCACCCCTCCACTTT. Protein product: CASSLATGAQYNSPLHF.

This clone occurred once. CDR3 amino acids: CASSRIDYDNEQFF. The CDR3, as DNA: TGTGCCAGCAGCCGAATCGACTACGACAATGAGCAGTTCTTC. V usage is TRBV7-9 and J usage is TRBJ2-1, with D possibly being TRBD2 (5 bases). The V end lost 5 bases, the J end lost 5 bases, and 13 bases lay between the germline ends. The CDR3 runs 14 residues. CDR1 is SEHNR, CDR2 FQNEAQ, per germline (reference sequence).

The chain carries TRBV6-1 and TRBJ1-1, with D unresolved. The CDR3 totals 13 residues. Germline-derived CDR1 and CDR2 are MNHNS and SASEGT. The V end was cut by 5 bases, the J end by 1 base, with 8 bases between. This CDR3 reads CASSRGRNTEAFF. The CDR3 nucleotides are TGTGCCAGCAGTCGAGGGAGGAACACTGAAGCTTTCTTT.

The V gene is TRBV15, the J gene TRBJ2-5; TRBD2 matches 8 bases. This CDR3 is 18 amino acids long. After removal of 0 bases from V and 1 base from J, the junction contained 10 bases not matched to a gene. Germline CDR1 reads LNHNV; CDR2 reads YYDKDF (reference sequence). The DNA of the CDR3 is TGTGCCACCAGCAGAGACGCGATCCGGGAGGGCACCCAAGAGACCCAGTACTTC. The encoded protein is CATSRDAIREGTQETQYF.